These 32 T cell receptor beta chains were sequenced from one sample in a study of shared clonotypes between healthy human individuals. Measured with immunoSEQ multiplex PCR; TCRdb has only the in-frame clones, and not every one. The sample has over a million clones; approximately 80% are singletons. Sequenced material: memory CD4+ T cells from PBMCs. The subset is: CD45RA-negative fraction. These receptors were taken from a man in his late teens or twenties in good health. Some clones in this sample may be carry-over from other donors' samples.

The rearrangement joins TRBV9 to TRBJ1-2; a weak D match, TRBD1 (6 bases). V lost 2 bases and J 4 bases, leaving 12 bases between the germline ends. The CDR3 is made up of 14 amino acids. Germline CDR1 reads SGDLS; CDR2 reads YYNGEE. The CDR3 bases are TGTGCCAGCAGCGTTGCGGGGGCTACCTATGGCTACACCTTC. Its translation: CASSVAGATYGYTF.

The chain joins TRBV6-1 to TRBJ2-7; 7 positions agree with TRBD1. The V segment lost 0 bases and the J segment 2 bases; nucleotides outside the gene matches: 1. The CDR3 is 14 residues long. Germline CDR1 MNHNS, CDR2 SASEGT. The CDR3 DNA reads TGTGCCAGCAGTGAAGCGACAGGGACCTACGAGCAGTACTTC. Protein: CASSEATGTYEQYF.

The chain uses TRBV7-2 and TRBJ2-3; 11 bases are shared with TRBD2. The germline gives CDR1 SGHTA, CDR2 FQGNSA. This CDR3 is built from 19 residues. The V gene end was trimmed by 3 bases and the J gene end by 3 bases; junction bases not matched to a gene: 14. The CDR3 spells CASSFSVTSGNSPTDTQYF. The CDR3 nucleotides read TGTGCCAGCAGCTTTAGTGTGACTAGCGGGAACTCCCCGACAGATACGCAGTATTTT. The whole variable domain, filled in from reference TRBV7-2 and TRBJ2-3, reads GAGVSQSPSNKVTEKGKDVELRCDPISGHTALYWYRQSLGQGLEFLIYFQGNSAPDKSGLPSDRFSAERTGGSVSTLTIQRTQQEDSAVYLCASSFSVTSGNSPTDTQYFGPGTRLTVL.

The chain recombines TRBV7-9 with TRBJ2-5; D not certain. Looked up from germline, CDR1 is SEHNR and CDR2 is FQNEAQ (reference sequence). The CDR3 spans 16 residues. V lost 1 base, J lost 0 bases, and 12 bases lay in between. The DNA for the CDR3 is TGTGCCAGCAGCTTAGTGCGGCAGCAGTACCAAGAGACCCAGTACTTC. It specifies CASSLVRQQYQETQYF.

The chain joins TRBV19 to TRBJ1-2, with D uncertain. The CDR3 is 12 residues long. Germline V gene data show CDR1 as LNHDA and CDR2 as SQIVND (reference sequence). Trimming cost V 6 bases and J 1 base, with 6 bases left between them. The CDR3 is CASSQINYGYTF. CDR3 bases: TGTGCCAGTAGCCAGATTAACTATGGCTACACCTTC.

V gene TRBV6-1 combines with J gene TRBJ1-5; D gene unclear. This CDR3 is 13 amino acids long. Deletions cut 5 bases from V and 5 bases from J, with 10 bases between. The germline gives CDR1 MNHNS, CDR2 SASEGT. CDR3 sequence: CASSIDSYQPQHF. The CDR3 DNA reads TGTGCCAGCAGTATAGACTCATATCAGCCCCAGCATTTT.

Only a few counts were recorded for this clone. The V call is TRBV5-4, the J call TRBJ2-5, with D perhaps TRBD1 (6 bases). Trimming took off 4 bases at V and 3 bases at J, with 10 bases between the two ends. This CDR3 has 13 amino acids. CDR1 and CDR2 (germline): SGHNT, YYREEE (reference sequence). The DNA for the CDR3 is TGTGCCAGCAGCCCGGACAGTAAAGAGACCCAGTACTTC. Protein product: CASSPDSKETQYF.

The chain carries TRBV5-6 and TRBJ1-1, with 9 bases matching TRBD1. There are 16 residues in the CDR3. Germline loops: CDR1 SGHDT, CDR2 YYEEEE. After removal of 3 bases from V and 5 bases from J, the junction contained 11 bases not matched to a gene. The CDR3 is CASSSSYRGRRTEAFF. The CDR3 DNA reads TGTGCCAGCAGCTCCAGCTACAGGGGGCGCCGAACTGAAGCTTTCTTT.

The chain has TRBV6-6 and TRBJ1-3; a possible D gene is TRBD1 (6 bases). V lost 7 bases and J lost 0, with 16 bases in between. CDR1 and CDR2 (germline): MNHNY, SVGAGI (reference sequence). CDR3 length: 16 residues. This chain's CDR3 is CASTYGTTNSGNTIYF. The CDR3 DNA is TGTGCCAGCACCTACGGGACAACGAACTCTGGAAACACCATATATTTT.

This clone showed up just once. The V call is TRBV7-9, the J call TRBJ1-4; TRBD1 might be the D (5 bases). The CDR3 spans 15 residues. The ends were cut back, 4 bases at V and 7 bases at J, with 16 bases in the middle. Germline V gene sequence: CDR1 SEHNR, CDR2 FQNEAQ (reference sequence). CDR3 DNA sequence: TGTGCCAGCAGCTCCGGCGAGGGGCGAAGTGAAAAACTGTTTTTT. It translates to CASSSGEGRSEKLFF.

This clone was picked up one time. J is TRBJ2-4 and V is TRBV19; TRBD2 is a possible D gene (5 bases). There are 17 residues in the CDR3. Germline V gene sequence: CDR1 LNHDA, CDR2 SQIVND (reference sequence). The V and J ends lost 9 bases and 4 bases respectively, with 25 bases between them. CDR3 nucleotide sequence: TGTGCCAGAAACGGGTTAAGAGCAATTAGAGGGAAAAACATTCAGTACTTC. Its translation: CARNGLRAIRGKNIQYF.

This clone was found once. CDR3 sequence reads: CASSLFRQHEGYTF. The CDR3, as DNA: TGTGCCAGCAGTTTATTCCGACAGCACGAGGGCTACACCTTC. This rearrangement joins TRBV28 to TRBJ1-2; possible D gene TRBD1, 5 bases. The CDR3 covers 14 residues. The V and J ends lost 1 base and 8 bases respectively, with 14 bases between them. From germline, CDR1 is MDHEN and CDR2 SYDVKM.

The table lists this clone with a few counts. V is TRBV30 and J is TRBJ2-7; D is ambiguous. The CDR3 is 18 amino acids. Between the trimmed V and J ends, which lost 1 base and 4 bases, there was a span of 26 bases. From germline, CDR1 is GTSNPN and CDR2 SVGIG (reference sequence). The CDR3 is CAWSGTSFDGRAWYEQYF. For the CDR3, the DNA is TGTGCCTGGAGTGGCACGAGCTTCGACGGCCGCGCGTGGTACGAGCAGTACTTC.

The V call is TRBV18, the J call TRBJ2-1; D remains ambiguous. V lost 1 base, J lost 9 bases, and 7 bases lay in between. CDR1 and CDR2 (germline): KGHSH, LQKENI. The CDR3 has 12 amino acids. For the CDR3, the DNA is TGTGCCAGCTCACCACTCTTATCTGAGCAGTTCTTC. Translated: CASSPLLSEQFF. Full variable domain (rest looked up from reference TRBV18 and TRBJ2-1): NAGVMQNPRHLVRRRGQEARLRCSPMKGHSHVYWYRQLPEEGLKFMVYLQKENIIDESGMPKERFSAEFPKEGPSILRIQQVVRGDSAAYFCASSPLLSEQFFGPGTRLTVL.

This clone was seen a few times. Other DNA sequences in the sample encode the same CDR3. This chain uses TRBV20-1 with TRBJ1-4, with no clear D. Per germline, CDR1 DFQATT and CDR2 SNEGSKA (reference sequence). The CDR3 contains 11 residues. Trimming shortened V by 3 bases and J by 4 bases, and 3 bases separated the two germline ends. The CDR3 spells CSARGNEKLFF. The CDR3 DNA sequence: TGCAGTGCTAGGGGTAATGAAAAACTGTTTTTT.

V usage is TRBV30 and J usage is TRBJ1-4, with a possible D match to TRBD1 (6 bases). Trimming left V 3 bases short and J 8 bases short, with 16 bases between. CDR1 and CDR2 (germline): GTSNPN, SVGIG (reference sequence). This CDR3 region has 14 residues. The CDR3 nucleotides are TGTGCCTGGAGCGGGGGGGCGCTGAACGAAAAACTGTTTTTT. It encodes CAWSGGALNEKLFF. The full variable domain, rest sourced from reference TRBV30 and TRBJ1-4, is SQTIHQWPATLVQPVGSPLSLECTVEGTSNPNLYWYRQAAGRGLQLLFYSVGIGQISSEVPQNLSASRPQDRQFILSSKKLLLSDSGFYLCAWSGGALNEKLFFGSGTQLSVL.

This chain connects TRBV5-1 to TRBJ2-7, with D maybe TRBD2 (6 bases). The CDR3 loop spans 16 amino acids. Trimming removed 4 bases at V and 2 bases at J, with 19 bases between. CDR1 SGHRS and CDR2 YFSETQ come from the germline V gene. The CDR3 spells CASSPGVQVRTYEQYF. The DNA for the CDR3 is TGCGCCAGCAGCCCGGGGGTGCAGGTTCGGACCTACGAGCAGTACTTC.

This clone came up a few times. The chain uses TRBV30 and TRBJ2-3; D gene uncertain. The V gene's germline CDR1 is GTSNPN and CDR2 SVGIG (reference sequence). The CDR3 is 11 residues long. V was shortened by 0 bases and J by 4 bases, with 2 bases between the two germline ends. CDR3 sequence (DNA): TGTGCCTGGAGTGTATCAGATACGCAGTATTTT. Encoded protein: CAWSVSDTQYF.

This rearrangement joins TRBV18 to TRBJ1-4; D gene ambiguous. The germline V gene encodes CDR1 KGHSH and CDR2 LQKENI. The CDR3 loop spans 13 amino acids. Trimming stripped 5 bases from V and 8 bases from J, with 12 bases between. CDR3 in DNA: TGTGCCAGCTCAGTCGACCAAGGAGAAAAACTGTTTTTT. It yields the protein CASSVDQGEKLFF.

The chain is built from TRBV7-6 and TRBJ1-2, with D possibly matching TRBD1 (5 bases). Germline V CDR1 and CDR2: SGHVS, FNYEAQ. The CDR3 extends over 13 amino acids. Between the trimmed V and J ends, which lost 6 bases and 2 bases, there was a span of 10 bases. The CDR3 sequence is CASSFDSNYGYTF. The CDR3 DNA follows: TGTGCCAGCAGTTTTGACAGCAACTATGGCTACACCTTC.

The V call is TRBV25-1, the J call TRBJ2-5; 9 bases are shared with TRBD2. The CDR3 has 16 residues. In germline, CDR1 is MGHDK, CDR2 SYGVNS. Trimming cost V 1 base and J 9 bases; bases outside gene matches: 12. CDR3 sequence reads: CASSESRGTSFRAQYF. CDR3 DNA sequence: TGTGCCAGCAGTGAATCTCGAGGGACTAGCTTTAGGGCCCAGTACTTC.

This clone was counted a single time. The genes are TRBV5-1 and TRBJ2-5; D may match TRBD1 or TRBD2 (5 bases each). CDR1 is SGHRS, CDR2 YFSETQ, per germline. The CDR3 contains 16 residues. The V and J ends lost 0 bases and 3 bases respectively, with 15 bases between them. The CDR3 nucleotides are TGCGCCAGCAGCTTGGAATCGAGGGGATTCGAAGAGACCCAGTACTTC. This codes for CASSLESRGFEETQYF.

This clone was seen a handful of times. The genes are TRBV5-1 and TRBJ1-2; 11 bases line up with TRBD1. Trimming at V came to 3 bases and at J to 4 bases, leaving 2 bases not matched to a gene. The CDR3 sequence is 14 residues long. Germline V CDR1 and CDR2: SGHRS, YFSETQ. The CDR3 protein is CASSSGQGAYGYTF. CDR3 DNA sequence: TGCGCCAGCAGCTCAGGACAGGGGGCCTATGGCTACACCTTC.

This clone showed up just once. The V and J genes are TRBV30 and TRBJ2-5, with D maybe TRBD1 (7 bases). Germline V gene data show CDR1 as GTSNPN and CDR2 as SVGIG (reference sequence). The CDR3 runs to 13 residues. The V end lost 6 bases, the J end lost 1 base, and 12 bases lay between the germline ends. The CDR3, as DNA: TGTGCCTGCCAGGGGGGTTTCCAAGAGACCCAGTACTTC. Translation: CACQGGFQETQYF.

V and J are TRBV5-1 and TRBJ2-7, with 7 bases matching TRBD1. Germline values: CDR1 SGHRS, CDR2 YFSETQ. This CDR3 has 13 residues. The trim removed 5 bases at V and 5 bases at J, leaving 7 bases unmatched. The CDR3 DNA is TGCGCCAGCAGTCGGCAACAGGGGAACGAGCAGTACTTC. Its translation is CASSRQQGNEQYF. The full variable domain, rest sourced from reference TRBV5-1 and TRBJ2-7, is KAGVTQTPRYLIKTRGQQVTLSCSPISGHRSVSWYQQTPGQGLQFLFEYFSETQRNKGNFPGRFSGRQFSNSRSEMNVSTLELGDSALYLCASSRQQGNEQYFGPGTRLTVT.

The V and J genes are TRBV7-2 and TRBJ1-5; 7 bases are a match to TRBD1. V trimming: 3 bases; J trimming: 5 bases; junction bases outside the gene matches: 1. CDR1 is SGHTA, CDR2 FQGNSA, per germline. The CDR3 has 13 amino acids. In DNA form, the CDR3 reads TGTGCCAGCAGCTTGAGGGGGCATCAGCCCCAGCATTTT. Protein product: CASSLRGHQPQHF. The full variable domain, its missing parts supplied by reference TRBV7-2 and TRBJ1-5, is GAGVSQSPSNKVTEKGKDVELRCDPISGHTALYWYRQSLGQGLEFLIYFQGNSAPDKSGLPSDRFSAERTGGSVSTLTIQRTQQEDSAVYLCASSLRGHQPQHFGDGTRLSIL.

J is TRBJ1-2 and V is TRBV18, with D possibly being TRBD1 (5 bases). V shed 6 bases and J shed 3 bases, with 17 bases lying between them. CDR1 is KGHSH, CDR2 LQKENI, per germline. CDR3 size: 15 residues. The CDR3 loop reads CASSPAGVGDYGYTF. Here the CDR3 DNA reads TGTGCCAGCTCCCCTGCTGGCGTGGGGGACTATGGCTACACCTTC.

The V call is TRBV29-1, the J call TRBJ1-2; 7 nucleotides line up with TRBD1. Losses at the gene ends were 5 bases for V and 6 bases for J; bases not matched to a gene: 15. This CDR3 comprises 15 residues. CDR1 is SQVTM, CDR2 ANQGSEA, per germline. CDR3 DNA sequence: TGCAGCGTTTGGGGCGACTACAGGGGAAATGATGGCTACACCTTC. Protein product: CSVWGDYRGNDGYTF.

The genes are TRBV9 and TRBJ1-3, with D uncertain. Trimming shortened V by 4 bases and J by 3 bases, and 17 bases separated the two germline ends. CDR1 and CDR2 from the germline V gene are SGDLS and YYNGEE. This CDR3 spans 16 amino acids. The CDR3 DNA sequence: TGTGCCAGCAGCATCTCAGCCCCCGGGCATGGAAACACCATATATTTT. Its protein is CASSISAPGHGNTIYF.

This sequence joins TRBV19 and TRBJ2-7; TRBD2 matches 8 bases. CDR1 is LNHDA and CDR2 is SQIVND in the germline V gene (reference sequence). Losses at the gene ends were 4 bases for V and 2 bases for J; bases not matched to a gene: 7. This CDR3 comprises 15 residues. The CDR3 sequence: CASSTTSGSTYEQYF. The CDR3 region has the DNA TGTGCCAGTAGTACCACGAGCGGGAGTACCTACGAGCAGTACTTC.

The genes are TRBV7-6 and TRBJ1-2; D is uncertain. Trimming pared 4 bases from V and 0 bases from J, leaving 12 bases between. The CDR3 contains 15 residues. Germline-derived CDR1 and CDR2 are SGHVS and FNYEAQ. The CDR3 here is CASSSERATNYGYTF. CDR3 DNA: TGTGCCAGCAGCTCAGAGAGAGCAACTAACTATGGCTACACCTTC.

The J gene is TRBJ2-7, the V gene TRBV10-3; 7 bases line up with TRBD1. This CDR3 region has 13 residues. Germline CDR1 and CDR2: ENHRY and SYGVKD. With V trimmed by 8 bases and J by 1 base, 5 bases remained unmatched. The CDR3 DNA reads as TGTGCCATCGGGGGACAGAGATCCTACGAGCAGTACTTC. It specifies CAIGGQRSYEQYF.